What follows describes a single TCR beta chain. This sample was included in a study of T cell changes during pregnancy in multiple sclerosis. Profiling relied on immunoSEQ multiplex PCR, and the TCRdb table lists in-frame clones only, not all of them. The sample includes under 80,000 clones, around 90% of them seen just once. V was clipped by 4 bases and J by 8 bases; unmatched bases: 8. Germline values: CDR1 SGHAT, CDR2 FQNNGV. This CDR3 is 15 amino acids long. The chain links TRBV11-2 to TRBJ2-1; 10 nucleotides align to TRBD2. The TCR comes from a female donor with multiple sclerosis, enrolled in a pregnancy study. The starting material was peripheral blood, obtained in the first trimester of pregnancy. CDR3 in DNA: TGTGCCAGCAGCTCGTCTAGCGGGAGCTTGTATGAGCAGTTCTTC. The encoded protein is CASSSSSGSLYEQFF.